This TCR beta chain was identified during a study of control samples from healthy donors and cancer patients. Profiled with immunoSEQ multiplex PCR; TCRdb holds only in-frame clones, not every one. The top ten clones hold 2% to 2.5% of a sample with 90,000 to 100,000 clones, around 82% of them seen once. Looked up from germline, CDR1 is ENHRY and CDR2 is SYGVKD. The length of the CDR3 is 14 residues. V dropped 4 bases and J dropped 3 bases, with 10 bases sitting between them. The sequencing sample was made of blood. The origin of this receptor is a man in his 60s in good health. The gene calls are TRBV10-3 and TRBJ1-5, with D possibly matching TRBD1 (5 bases). Here the CDR3 reads CAISAGFNNQPQHF. The CDR3 region has the DNA TGTGCCATCAGTGCAGGGTTCAACAATCAGCCCCAGCATTTT.